Sequencing of this T cell receptor beta chain was carried out in a study of cytomegalovirus exposure and HLA in healthy donors. Study results and caveats: It was shown in a later analysis that HLA-associated TCR beta chains were more clonally expanded than other, equally common chains. As was reported, the classifier diagnosed cytomegalovirus status with high specificity and sensitivity.

As to this clone: What it binds is unknown.

Healthy bone marrow donors made up the donors. Germline-derived CDR1 and CDR2 are MNHNY and SVGAGI (reference sequence). The CDR3 runs 16 residues. After removal of 5 bases from V and 7 bases from J, the junction contained 11 bases not matched to a gene. PCR primers comprised 60 Vbeta and 13 Jbeta primers. The table came from immunoSEQ multiplex PCR; TCRdb's copy has only in-frame clones and leaves some out. The sample features 87,000 or so clones, with approximately 15% in its top ten. The sample comprised PBMCs. The receptor's source is a man in his fifties in good health and CMV-seropositive. J is TRBJ2-1 and V is TRBV6-6; TRBD2 aligns across 10 bases. The DNA for the CDR3 is TGTGCCAGCAGTCTTCTTAGCGGGAGGAGGACAAATGAGCAGTTCTTC. Its protein is CASSLLSGRRTNEQFF.